The 29 T cell receptor beta chains below all came from one sample that was sequenced in a study of cytomegalovirus exposure and HLA in healthy donors. PCR primers comprised 60 Vbeta and 13 Jbeta primers. Measured with immunoSEQ multiplex PCR; TCRdb has only the in-frame clones, and not every one. The sample contains 98,000 or so clones, roughly 80% of which appear only once. Sequencing was carried out using PBMCs. The receptors were sampled from a man aged 35 to 55 in good health and CMV-seronegative.

This chain joins TRBV7-9 and TRBJ2-7, with a weak D call TRBD1 (5 bases). CDR1 and CDR2 (germline): SEHNR, FQNEAQ (reference sequence). V dropped 2 bases and J dropped 0 bases, with 11 bases sitting between them. The CDR3 is 15 amino acids. The CDR3 loop is CASSLTGPSSYEQYF. Here the CDR3 DNA reads TGTGCCAGCAGCTTAACAGGTCCTAGCTCCTACGAGCAGTACTTC.

The rearrangement links TRBV6-5 to TRBJ2-7; D might be TRBD2 (6 bases). Germline V gene sequence: CDR1 MNHEY, CDR2 SVGAGI. This CDR3 comprises 15 residues. V was shortened by 6 bases and J by 2 bases, with 17 bases between the two germline ends. This chain's CDR3 is CASSWGLGRTYEQYF. The CDR3 coding sequence is TGTGCCAGCAGCTGGGGACTGGGGCGAACCTACGAGCAGTACTTC.

This clone occurred a few times. The chain has TRBV7-6 and TRBJ2-1; D gene uncertain. The CDR3 length is 12 residues. Germline CDR1 reads SGHVS; CDR2 reads FNYEAQ. V shed 5 bases and J shed 5 bases, with 7 bases lying between them. The CDR3 nucleotides are TGTGCCAGCAGCCAATTTCACAATGAGCAGTTCTTC. It encodes CASSQFHNEQFF.

CDR3 nucleotide sequence: TGCGCCAGCAGCTTGGTAGCGGGCTACGAGCAGTACTTC. Translation: CASSLVAGYEQYF. This rearrangement joins TRBV5-1 to TRBJ2-7, with 7 bases fitting TRBD2. The ends lost 0 bases at V and 3 bases at J; junction bases unmatched: 0. This CDR3 is built from 13 residues. CDR1 is SGHRS, CDR2 YFSETQ, per germline.

The chain recombines TRBV15 with TRBJ2-1; the match to TRBD2 covers 9 bases. This CDR3 is 19 amino acids long. Trimming took 0 bases from V and 7 from J; bases not matched to a gene: 16. Per the germline V gene, CDR1 is LNHNV and CDR2 is YYDKDF (reference sequence). CDR3 DNA sequence: TGTGCCACCAGCAGAGATTATGATGCTAGCGGGGTAGTATTGAATGAGCAGTTCTTC. Translation gives CATSRDYDASGVVLNEQFF.

The chain recombines TRBV12-1 with TRBJ1-1; TRBD1, as called in the table, went unchecked against the DNA. TRBV12-1 is a documented pseudogene. The CDR3 contains 13 residues. CDR3 in amino acids: CASIQQGNTEAFF. The CDR3 nucleotides read TGTGCCAGCATCCAACAGGGGAACACTGAAGCTTTCTTT.

The gene calls are TRBV6-1 and TRBJ2-7, with 7 bases matching TRBD2. The CDR3 is 14 amino acids. The germline V gene has CDR1 MNHNS and CDR2 SASEGT. The junction had 16 bases not matched to a gene; V was cut back by 10 bases and J by 7 bases. The CDR3 DNA reads as TGTGCCACCACCGGGACTACGGTGCCGCGAGAGCAGTACTTC. This translates into CATTGTTVPREQYF.

This chain joins TRBV7-2 and TRBJ2-2; D is perhaps TRBD2 (5 bases). Deletions cut 5 bases from V and 4 bases from J, with 11 bases between. Germline lookup yields CDR1 SGHTA and CDR2 FQGNSA. The CDR3 length is 14 residues. The CDR3 is CASSGLDPTGELFF. In DNA, the CDR3 is TGTGCCAGCAGCGGACTGGACCCCACCGGGGAGCTGTTTTTT.

This chain connects TRBV6-5 to TRBJ1-2, with D perhaps TRBD1 (5 bases). CDR1 is MNHEY, CDR2 SVGAGI, per germline. V was cut by 0 bases and J by 4 bases, with 9 bases left in between. CDR3 length: 14 residues. The CDR3 DNA reads TGTGCCAGCAGTTACTCCCAGGGAACCTATGGCTACACCTTC. This sequence encodes CASSYSQGTYGYTF.

J is TRBJ2-5 and V is TRBV7-2, with TRBD1 identical over 7 bases. The J call is doubtful: the DNA matches TRBJ2-7 better. This CDR3 is built from 15 residues. Germline V CDR1 and CDR2: SGHTA, FQGNSA. The CDR3 DNA reads as TGTGCCAGCAGCTTAGGGACAGGTGGCCGCTACGAGCAGTACTTC. It is translated as CASSLGTGGRYEQYF.

J is TRBJ2-1 and V is TRBV11-2; 11 positions agree with TRBD2. There are 19 residues in the CDR3. The J segment lost 8 bases and the V segment lost 5 bases, leaving 20 bases of the junction unmatched. Germline V CDR1 and CDR2: SGHAT, FQNNGV. The CDR3 region has the DNA TGTGCCAGCAGCCCGAGGGCCCCTATTAGCGGGAGGGCCTTGGATGAGCAGTTCTTC. It encodes CASSPRAPISGRALDEQFF.

J is TRBJ2-1 and V is TRBV7-3, with D perhaps matching TRBD2 (6 bases). The germline V and J ends were trimmed by 5 bases and 5 bases, with 16 bases remaining between them. This CDR3 is 15 amino acids long. Germline loops: CDR1 SGHTA, CDR2 FQGTGA. Here the CDR3 DNA reads TGTGCCAGCAGCCCGTCCGGGGGTACCAACAATGAGCAGTTCTTC. This gives the protein CASSPSGGTNNEQFF.

The table lists this clone with a count of one. One junction end disagrees with the germline gene, perhaps due to a read error. The J gene is TRBJ1-2, the V gene TRBV10-3; D ambiguous. There are 11 residues in the CDR3. CDR1 is ENHRY and CDR2 is SYGVKD in the germline V gene. The CDR3 coding sequence is TGTGCCATCAGTAAGTCTAGTAACGACACCTTC. Translation: CAISKSSNDTF.

The rearrangement joins TRBV19 to TRBJ2-3, with 8 bases matching TRBD2. V lost 7 bases, J lost 4 bases, and 4 bases stayed unmatched. The CDR3 length is 13 residues. Germline V lookup: CDR1 LNHDA, CDR2 SQIVND (reference sequence). The CDR3 protein is CASKERGPDTQYF. CDR3 DNA sequence: TGTGCCAGTAAAGAGCGGGGGCCAGATACGCAGTATTTT.

This clone occurred a few times. The rearrangement links TRBV6-6 to TRBJ1-6, with 7 bases that match TRBD1. Trimming cost V 6 bases and J 5 bases; bases outside gene matches: 1. The germline CDR1 and CDR2 sequences are MNHNY and SVGAGI (reference sequence). The CDR3 covers 13 residues. CDR3 residues: CASSGQDNSPLHF. CDR3 sequence (DNA): TGTGCCAGCAGCGGACAGGATAATTCACCCCTCCACTTT.

The V gene is TRBV6-5, the J gene TRBJ1-2, with TRBD1 as a possible D gene (6 bases). The CDR3 runs to 14 residues. Looked up from germline, CDR1 is MNHEY and CDR2 is SVGAGI. The V gene lost 6 bases and the J gene lost 2 bases, with 13 bases spanning the gap. Written as DNA, the CDR3 is TGTGCCAGCAGACGGACAGCATACAACTATGGCTACACCTTC. It is translated as CASRRTAYNYGYTF.

The CDR3 DNA reads as TGTGCCAGCAGCGAAACGGGGGGAGTCGGCTCTAGCAGCGAGCAGTACTTC. As protein: CASSETGGVGSSSEQYF. The chain links TRBV7-3 to TRBJ2-7, with TRBD2 matching 7 bases. Germline CDR1 reads SGHTA; CDR2 reads FQGTGA. The CDR3 spans 17 residues. The trim removed 5 bases at V and 6 bases at J, leaving 19 bases unmatched. Based on the CDR3 plus reference TRBV7-3 and TRBJ2-7, the full variable domain is GAGVSQTPSNKVTEKGKYVELRCDPISGHTALYWYRQSLGQGPEFLIYFQGTGAADDSGLPNDRFFAVRPEGSVSTLKIQRTERGDSAVYLCASSETGGVGSSSEQYFGPGTRLTVT.

The chain is built from TRBV19 and TRBJ2-2; D uncertain. Trimming shortened V by 5 bases and J by 3 bases, and 10 bases separated the two germline ends. Per germline, CDR1 LNHDA and CDR2 SQIVND (reference sequence). CDR3 length: 14 residues. The CDR3 DNA reads TGTGCCAGTAGTCTTAGTAAAGACACCGGGGAGCTGTTTTTT. It encodes CASSLSKDTGELFF.

The chain recombines TRBV7-2 with TRBJ2-2; no reliable D call. Looked up from germline, CDR1 is SGHTA and CDR2 is FQGNSA. The CDR3 spans 16 residues. V gave up 5 bases and J gave up 1 base, with 14 bases separating them. Here the CDR3 DNA reads TGTGCCAGCAGCCCCTTTTTTGCCGGGAACACCGGGGAGCTGTTTTTT. It translates to CASSPFFAGNTGELFF.

CDR3 residues: CASSATGEAYNEQFF. The CDR3 coding sequence is TGTGCCAGCAGCGCCACAGGGGAGGCCTACAATGAGCAGTTCTTC. The chain uses TRBV9 and TRBJ2-1, with TRBD1 as a possible D gene (7 bases). The V end was cut by 3 bases, the J end by 2 bases, with 12 bases between. The germline gives CDR1 SGDLS, CDR2 YYNGEE. This CDR3 has 15 residues.

The chain carries TRBV9 and TRBJ2-2; perhaps TRBD2 as D (6 bases). V was cut by 4 bases and J by 0 bases, with 16 bases left in between. From germline, CDR1 is SGDLS and CDR2 YYNGEE. The CDR3 has 17 amino acids. CDR3 DNA: TGTGCCAGCAGCAACCGGGGGAGAAACGCGAACACCGGGGAGCTGTTTTTT. Protein product: CASSNRGRNANTGELFF.

The chain combines TRBV5-1 with TRBJ1-3; 10 bases map to TRBD1. The junction had 5 bases not matched to a gene; V was cut back by 0 bases and J by 5 bases. Germline values: CDR1 SGHRS, CDR2 YFSETQ. This CDR3 is 16 amino acids long. CDR3 sequence: CASSLGGQGRRNTIYF. As DNA, the CDR3 is TGCGCCAGCAGCTTGGGGGGACAGGGGAGGAGAAACACCATATATTTT.

The chain is built from TRBV19 and TRBJ1-5; TRBD1 might be the D (5 bases). The CDR3 runs to 12 residues. Germline lookup yields CDR1 LNHDA and CDR2 SQIVND (reference sequence). Trimming took off 5 bases at V and 6 bases at J, with 8 bases between the two ends. The CDR3 is CASSVGGQPQHF. The CDR3 DNA sequence: TGTGCCAGTAGTGTGGGGGGTCAGCCCCAGCATTTT. Looking up the rest from reference TRBV19 and TRBJ1-5 gives the full variable domain: DGGITQSPKYLFRKEGQNVTLSCEQNLNHDAMYWYRQDPGQGLRLIYYSQIVNDFQKGDIAEGYSVSREKKESFPLTVTSAQKNPTAFYLCASSVGGQPQHFGDGTRLSIL.

This sequence joins TRBV15 and TRBJ2-3, with 7 bases lining up with TRBD1. Germline loops: CDR1 LNHNV, CDR2 YYDKDF (reference sequence). The V and J ends lost 3 bases and 2 bases, in that order; junction bases with no gene match: 2. This CDR3 comprises 14 residues. CDR3 protein: CATSRGQTTDTQYF. The CDR3 DNA follows: TGTGCCACCAGCAGGGGACAGACCACAGATACGCAGTATTTT.

As regards this clone: One end of the junction does not line up with germline, which may come from a read error. The genes are TRBV7-9 and TRBJ1-3; D remains unclear. The CDR3 runs 16 residues. The V gene's germline CDR1 is SEHNR and CDR2 FQNEAQ (reference sequence). In DNA form, the CDR3 reads TGTTCCAGCAGCTTAGCCAGAGGGTTGGCAGGAAACACCATATATTTT. Its translation: CSSSLARGLAGNTIYF.

V is TRBV7-2 and J is TRBJ1-4, with 8 bases identical to TRBD1. Germline CDR1 reads SGHTA; CDR2 reads FQGNSA. Trimming took 5 bases from V and 7 from J; bases not matched to a gene: 6. The CDR3 is 14 residues long. This CDR3 is CASSATGVGEKLFF. DNA for the CDR3: TGTGCCAGCAGCGCGACAGGGGTTGGTGAAAAACTGTTTTTT.

The V call is TRBV29-1, the J call TRBJ2-5; D unresolved. CDR3 length equals 11 residues. Trimming removed 0 bases at V and 6 bases at J, with 5 bases between. The germline V gene has CDR1 SQVTM and CDR2 ANQGSEA. Here the CDR3 DNA reads TGCAGCGTTGAAGACAGGCAGACCCAGTACTTC. Protein product: CSVEDRQTQYF.

The genes are TRBV5-1 and TRBJ2-2; TRBD1 might be the D (5 bases). Germline assignment: CDR1 SGHRS and CDR2 YFSETQ. Trimming left V 5 bases short and J 5 bases short, with 13 bases between. There are 14 residues in the CDR3. The CDR3 spells CASRLNTGTGELFF. The CDR3 DNA sequence: TGCGCCAGCAGACTAAACACAGGTACCGGGGAGCTGTTTTTT.

The rearrangement joins TRBV7-2 to TRBJ1-2; the D gene is possibly TRBD1 (5 bases). The CDR3 loop spans 11 amino acids. The V end was cut by 10 bases, the J end by 8 bases, with 14 bases between. CDR1 and CDR2 from the germline V gene are SGHTA and FQGNSA. The CDR3 sequence: CAIAPGNGYTF. CDR3 nucleotide sequence: TGTGCCATCGCCCCAGGGAACGGCTACACCTTC.